This T cell receptor (beta chain) was found in a study of T-cell reconstitution after alpha-beta-depleted transplantation in children. Molecular barcoding with unique molecular identifiers was used for the TCRbeta library. Each CDR3 protein is one row after TCRdb ran MiXCR on the PCR reads. The table lists 140,000 or so distinct CDR3 sequences, 8% to 10% of them singletons. Germline V lookup: CDR1 SGHVT, CDR2 SQSDAQ. The junction had 12 bases not matched to a gene; V was cut back by 1 base and J by 1 base. The CDR3 has 20 amino acids. Overall study findings and caveats: Roughly two months post-transplant, alpha-beta T cells reportedly originated from several hundred graft clones that had expanded. It was surviving recipient T cells and thymic progenitors that gave some patients high TCRbeta diversity at day 60. T-cell counts and diversity were attributed mostly to newly produced T cells one year after transplant.

This clonotype was counted ten times or more. Antigen unknown. The sequence was collected from a female patient aged 2 to 10 who had a stem cell transplant for congenital amegakaryocytic thrombocytopenia, so the T cells may come from the graft donor. The J gene is TRBJ2-3, the V gene TRBV7-4; 12 bases align to TRBD2. The sample here was PBMCs, mostly from graft donor cells, taken 180 days after TCRalphabeta/CD19-depleted stem cell transplant. CDR3 DNA: TGTGCCAGCAGCTTAGGTTGGCAGGAGACTAGCGGGAGCGGCACAGATACGCAGTATTTT. Its translation is CASSLGWQETSGSGTDTQYF. The variable domain in full, with the rest retrieved from reference TRBV7-4 and TRBJ2-3, is GAGVSQSPRYKVAKRGRDVALRCDSISGHVTLYWYRQTLGQGSEVLTYSQSDAQRDKSGRPSGRFSAERPERSVSTLKIQRTEQGDSAVYLCASSLGWQETSGSGTDTQYFGPGTRLTVL.